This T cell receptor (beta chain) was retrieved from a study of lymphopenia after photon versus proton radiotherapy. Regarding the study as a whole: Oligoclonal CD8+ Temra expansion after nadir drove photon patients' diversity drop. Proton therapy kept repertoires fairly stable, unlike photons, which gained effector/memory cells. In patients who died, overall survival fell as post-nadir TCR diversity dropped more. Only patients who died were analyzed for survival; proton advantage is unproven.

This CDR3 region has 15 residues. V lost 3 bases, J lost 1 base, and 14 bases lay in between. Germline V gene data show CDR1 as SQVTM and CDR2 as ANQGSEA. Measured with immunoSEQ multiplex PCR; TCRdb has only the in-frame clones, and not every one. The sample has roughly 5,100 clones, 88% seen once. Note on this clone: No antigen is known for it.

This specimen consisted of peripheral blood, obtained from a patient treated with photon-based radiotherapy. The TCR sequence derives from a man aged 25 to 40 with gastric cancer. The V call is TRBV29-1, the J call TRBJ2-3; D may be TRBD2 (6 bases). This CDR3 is CSVDGGRDGTDTQYF. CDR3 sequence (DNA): TGCAGCGTTGACGGGGGAAGAGATGGCACAGATACGCAGTATTTT.